The 26 T cell receptor beta chains listed next were all sequenced from one sample in a study of metastatic and nonmetastatic thyroid tumors. No treatment of any kind had been given to any patient before thyroid surgery. Using MiXCR, TCRdb re-called clones from the PCR reads. In the table there are fewer than 70,000 clones, 25% to 30% of which are singletons. Sequences were obtained from blood. These receptors were taken from a female donor with papillary thyroid cancer or a benign thyroid nodule (not recorded which). Some clones in this sample may be carry-over from other donors' samples.

About this clone: Mismatch with germline at one junction end may stem from a read error. The chain couples TRBV20-1 to TRBJ2-7; D may be TRBD1 (6 bases). CDR1 and CDR2 (germline): DFQATT, SNEGSKA (reference sequence). The CDR3 runs to 15 residues. CDR3 bases: TGCAGTGCTAGCCCCCGGGACATTTTCTCCCACGAGCAGTACTTC. Residues: CSASPRDIFSHEQYF.

This clone was recorded at least ten times. The chain couples TRBV30 to TRBJ1-4; D not resolved. The CDR3 loop spans 11 amino acids. With 2 bases removed from V and 8 bases from J, the gap between germline ends came to 6 bases. Germline CDR1 GTSNPN, CDR2 SVGIG (reference sequence). CDR3 amino acids: CAWSQEEKLFF. The DNA for the CDR3 is TGTGCCTGGAGTCAGGAAGAAAAACTGTTTTTT.

The chain recombines TRBV4-1 with TRBJ1-2; no clear D. Germline CDR1 reads MGHRA; CDR2 reads YSYEKL. V was trimmed by 7 bases and J by 3 bases, leaving 12 bases between them. The CDR3 has 13 amino acids. CDR3 nucleotide sequence: TGCGCCAGCACCCCGGGGAGGTACTATGGCTACACCTTC. Translated, it gives CASTPGRYYGYTF.

V is TRBV28 and J is TRBJ2-1; 11 nucleotides agree with TRBD2. Unmatched junction bases numbered 5, after V lost 3 bases and J lost 1 base. The CDR3 contains 17 residues. From germline, CDR1 is MDHEN and CDR2 SYDVKM. CDR3 region: CASSFLLAGASYNEQFF. CDR3 nucleotide sequence: TGTGCCAGCAGTTTCCTACTAGCGGGGGCTTCCTACAATGAGCAGTTCTTC.

The chain uses TRBV7-8 and TRBJ2-1; 7 bases align to TRBD1. From germline, CDR1 is SGHVS and CDR2 FQNEAQ. The trim removed 5 bases at V and 10 bases at J, leaving 8 bases unmatched. The CDR3 runs 13 residues. The CDR3 nucleotides read TGTGCCAGCAGCACCACAGGGGCGCGGGAGCAGTTCTTC. It translates to CASSTTGAREQFF.

This clone was counted many times. The chain joins TRBV4-1 to TRBJ2-7; D possibly corresponds to TRBD2 (5 bases). This CDR3 spans 15 amino acids. V gave up 0 bases and J gave up 4 bases, with 13 bases separating them. Germline loops: CDR1 MGHRA, CDR2 YSYEKL. This CDR3 reads CASSQEWERSYEQYF. Here the CDR3 DNA reads TGCGCCAGCAGCCAAGAGTGGGAGCGTTCTTACGAGCAGTACTTC.

DNA of the CDR3: TGTGCCAGCTCCCTGGGACCCTCCTCCTACGAGCAGTACTTC. Translating it yields CASSLGPSSYEQYF. The chain joins TRBV19 to TRBJ2-7; tentatively, D is TRBD1 or TRBD2 (5 bases each). V lost 9 bases, J lost 0 bases, and 15 bases lay in between. The CDR3 has 14 amino acids. Germline V gene sequence: CDR1 LNHDA, CDR2 SQIVND (reference sequence).

This chain connects TRBV11-1 to TRBJ2-1, with 8 bases lining up with TRBD2. This CDR3 has 15 residues. The germline V gene has CDR1 SGHAT and CDR2 FQDESV (reference sequence). V dropped 1 base and J dropped 8; count of bases not matched to a gene: 7. CDR3 nucleotide sequence: TGTGCCAGCAGCTTAGTCAGGACCGGGGGGGATGAGCAGTTCTTC. This codes for CASSLVRTGGDEQFF.

This clone has a handful of counts. The chain has TRBV18 and TRBJ2-6; perhaps TRBD1 as D (6 bases). Germline values: CDR1 KGHSH, CDR2 LQKENI. V was trimmed by 4 bases and J by 0 bases, leaving 7 bases between them. The CDR3 has 15 residues. CDR3 nucleotides: TGTGCCAGCTCACAGACAGGCTCTGGGGCCAACGTCCTGACTTTC. Translating it yields CASSQTGSGANVLTF. The entire variable domain, with the rest obtained from reference TRBV18 and TRBJ2-6, is as follows: NAGVMQNPRHLVRRRGQEARLRCSPMKGHSHVYWYRQLPEEGLKFMVYLQKENIIDESGMPKERFSAEFPKEGPSILRIQQVVRGDSAAYFCASSQTGSGANVLTFGAGSRLTVL.

V usage is TRBV11-1 and J usage is TRBJ2-1; TRBD2 might be the D (7 bases). CDR1 and CDR2 from the germline V gene are SGHAT and FQDESV (reference sequence). V was trimmed by 4 bases and J by 2 bases, leaving 15 bases between them. The CDR3 is made up of 16 amino acids. The CDR3 protein is CASSSLGGDPYNEQFF. The CDR3 region has the DNA TGTGCCAGCAGCTCTCTAGGGGGGGACCCCTACAATGAGCAGTTCTTC.

The chain combines TRBV6-1 with TRBJ2-7; D is possibly TRBD1 (6 bases). The CDR3 covers 15 residues. V was shortened by 2 bases and J by 0 bases, with 11 bases between the two germline ends. CDR1 and CDR2 from the germline V gene are MNHNS and SASEGT. The CDR3 nucleotides are TGTGCCAGCAGTGAAAGGCAGGGGAGCTCCTACGAGCAGTACTTC. Its protein is CASSERQGSSYEQYF.

This clone appeared a few times. The chain combines TRBV28 with TRBJ2-7; 7 bases are shared with TRBD1. V shed 6 bases, J shed 3 bases, and the junction held 11 bases outside the gene matches. From germline, CDR1 is MDHEN and CDR2 SYDVKM. The CDR3 spans 15 residues. CDR3 residues: CASSPRRDRDYEQYF. The CDR3 nucleotides read TGTGCCAGCAGCCCCCGCCGGGACAGAGACTACGAGCAGTACTTC. Supplemented by reference TRBV28 and TRBJ2-7, the full variable domain reads DVKVTQSSRYLVKRTGEKVFLECVQDMDHENMFWYRQDPGLGLRLIYFSYDVKMKEKGDIPEGYSVSREKKERFSLILESASTNQTSMYLCASSPRRDRDYEQYFGPGTRLTVT.

The chain employs TRBV11-3 and TRBJ2-1, with D maybe TRBD2 (6 bases). Per the germline V gene, CDR1 is SGHNT and CDR2 is YENEEA. Between the trimmed V and J ends, which lost 1 base and 10 bases, there was a span of 8 bases. The CDR3 covers 12 residues. CDR3 sequence reads: CASSLVGGEQFF. The CDR3 DNA follows: TGTGCCAGCAGCTTAGTGGGAGGAGAGCAGTTCTTC.

Only a few counts were recorded for this clone. This rearrangement joins TRBV12-3 or TRBV12-4 to TRBJ2-5, with TRBD2 as a possible D gene (5 bases). There are 14 residues in the CDR3. The V end was cut by 7 bases, the J end by 5 bases, with 17 bases between. The CDR3 DNA follows: TGTGCCAGCACCTATGTGGGAGTCGGGGAGACCCAGTACTTC. Encoded protein: CASTYVGVGETQYF.

This clone was found a few times. The chain carries TRBV6-1 and TRBJ2-7; 9 positions agree with TRBD2. This CDR3 has 16 residues. The germline CDR1 and CDR2 sequences are MNHNS and SASEGT. Trimming took 0 bases from V and 3 from J; bases not matched to a gene: 6. The CDR3: CASSEAGGSGGYEQYF. CDR3 bases: TGTGCCAGCAGTGAAGCAGGGGGTAGCGGGGGCTACGAGCAGTACTTC.

The V gene is TRBV5-1, the J gene TRBJ2-1, with D uncertain. V dropped 2 bases and J dropped 7 bases, with 7 bases sitting between them. CDR3 length: 12 amino acids. Looked up from germline, CDR1 is SGHRS and CDR2 is YFSETQ. As DNA, the CDR3 is TGCGCCAGCAGCTTAGCTGAGAATGAGCAGTTCTTC. Residues: CASSLAENEQFF.

Only a few counts were recorded for this clone. A clone one base away is much larger, so this may be a read error. The chain carries TRBV19 and TRBJ2-2, with D perhaps matching TRBD1 (5 bases). V lost 11 bases to trimming and J lost 3 bases, with 13 bases between them. Germline values: CDR1 LNHDA, CDR2 SQIVND (reference sequence). The CDR3 has 13 residues. CDR3 amino acids: CASNRWHTGELFF. For the CDR3, the DNA is TGTGCCTCGAACAGGTGGCACACCGGGGAGCTGTTTTTT.

V gene TRBV11-2 combines with J gene TRBJ2-3, with 12 bases matching TRBD1. This CDR3 spans 17 amino acids. Germline values: CDR1 SGHAT, CDR2 FQNNGV. V was pared by 5 bases and J by 4 bases, with 10 bases of the junction left unmatched. CDR3 amino acids: CASSPGIGTGGADTQYF. CDR3 DNA: TGTGCCAGCAGCCCCGGAATCGGGACAGGGGGCGCAGATACGCAGTATTTT.

The chain has TRBV15 and TRBJ1-4; no clear D. The CDR3 totals 21 residues. Germline CDR1 reads LNHNV; CDR2 reads YYDKDF (reference sequence). V dropped 0 bases and J dropped 0 bases, with 23 bases sitting between them. This CDR3 reads CATSRDPKIGIMVATNEKLFF. The CDR3 DNA follows: TGTGCCACCAGCAGAGATCCAAAGATTGGGATTATGGTGGCAACTAATGAAAAACTGTTTTTT.

The rearrangement joins TRBV6-5 to TRBJ2-6, with D unclear. The V end was cut by 11 bases, the J end by 4 bases, with 3 bases between. The CDR3 runs to 10 residues. Germline V gives CDR1 MNHEY, CDR2 SVGAGI. CDR3 amino acids: CAWGANVLTF. The CDR3 DNA follows: TGTGCCTGGGGGGCCAACGTCCTGACTTTC.

This sequence joins TRBV5-1 and TRBJ1-2; D may be TRBD1 (5 bases). V gave up 1 base and J gave up 5 bases, with 9 bases separating them. The germline CDR1 and CDR2 sequences are SGHRS and YFSETQ. This CDR3 contains 13 residues. This CDR3 reads CASSLQGEYGYTF. The CDR3 DNA sequence: TGCGCCAGCAGCTTGCAGGGAGAGTATGGCTACACCTTC.

The chain uses TRBV28 and TRBJ1-2; D gene uncertain. The germline V gene encodes CDR1 MDHEN and CDR2 SYDVKM. The CDR3 loop spans 13 amino acids. Trimming shortened V by 6 bases and J by 8 bases, and 16 bases separated the two germline ends. CDR3 in amino acids: CASRVGLGWGYTF. CDR3 coding DNA: TGTGCCAGCAGAGTAGGTCTCGGGTGGGGCTACACCTTC.

This rearrangement joins TRBV30 to TRBJ1-5; TRBD1 matches at 10 bases. Germline V gene data show CDR1 as GTSNPN and CDR2 as SVGIG (reference sequence). The CDR3 spans 13 residues. V shed 4 bases and J 4 bases; nucleotides not matched to a gene: 1. The chain's CDR3 is CAWTGQGNQPQHF. The DNA of the CDR3 is TGTGCCTGGACGGGACAGGGGAATCAGCCCCAGCATTTT.

As to this clone: A junction boundary mismatches the germline segment, possibly from a read error. This rearrangement joins TRBV12-3 or TRBV12-4 to TRBJ2-7; D is possibly TRBD2 (5 bases). The CDR3 length is 14 residues. The CDR3 nucleotides are TGTGTCAGCAGTACCCTAGGGAGTGGGTACGAGCAGTACTTC. It encodes CVSSTLGSGYEQYF.

This clone was recorded only once. The J gene is TRBJ1-3, the V gene TRBV7-2; D remains ambiguous. Trimming shortened V by 0 bases and J by 4 bases, and 7 bases separated the two germline ends. The CDR3 is 14 amino acids. Germline loops: CDR1 SGHTA, CDR2 FQGNSA. CDR3 in DNA: TGTGCCAGCAGCTTAGCGATCAGAGGAAACACCATATATTTT. Its protein is CASSLAIRGNTIYF.

The chain couples TRBV11-1 to TRBJ1-1; TRBD1 matches 11 bases. Germline assignment: CDR1 SGHAT and CDR2 FQDESV (reference sequence). This CDR3 is built from 15 residues. V lost 11 bases, J lost 4 bases, and 12 bases stayed unmatched. The CDR3 sequence is CARRTGGHMATEAFF. The CDR3 DNA is TGTGCCCGGAGGACAGGGGGCCATATGGCCACTGAAGCTTTCTTT.